This T cell receptor beta chain was captured by sequencing in a study of identifying expanded T cells in peripheral blood (dated by TCRdb to the late 2010s). For the study in its entirety: Technical replicates were generated by sequencing separate aliquots of the same genomic DNA pool, and four replicates were compared pairwise. On the study overall, not on this receptor specifically: The authors expected that over much longer intervals, such as months to years, biological variance in healthy repertoires might increase even further. In all healthy donors, the variance in clone template counts between samples taken 2 to 3 weeks apart rose significantly as total template count increased. The beta-binomial model significantly reduced the number of clones called differentially abundant and the false-positive rate across all healthy-donor time intervals. The binomial model flagged roughly 1.2 differentially abundant clones between technical replicates but 15 to 17 over approximately 2 weeks and roughly 19 over roughly 4 weeks.

The immunoSEQ Assay, which relies on bias-controlled multiplex PCR amplification of genomic DNA, was used to profile TCRbeta CDR3 regions. The authors' pipeline ran thus. To quantify the absolute abundance of each unique TCRbeta CDR3 region, the sequences were collapsed and filtered. Differential abundance was assessed using a binomial (Fisher-equivalent) model and a beta-binomial model in which time-dependent variance fitted from healthy donors was added. Clones with fewer than 5 combined templates were removed, and differential abundance was called for clones with a Benjamini-Hochberg FDR below 0.01. The form v = (b*log(k)+a)^2 was used to model beta-binomial variance as a function of total template count across the two samples. TCRdb provides this immuneACCESS table in a form limited to in-frame rearrangements. Some clones are lacking; in checked studies, under half of them reflect an unresolved V gene, and why the rest are absent is not known. That table gives V, J and clone size, and the DNA gave D and trimming. This sample lists tens of thousands of clones; 70% to 90% were detected once. Approximately 6% of the sample goes to the ten largest clones.

A word on this clone: What antigen it recognizes has not been identified. Base qualities were left out, and no much larger clone turns up one base away.

No immune events such as infections were documented for the healthy donors during the collection period. To calibrate time-dependent variance in a beta-binomial model of T-cell clone differential abundance, blood repertoires from healthy donors were used as a training cohort. The training cohort comprised approximately ten healthy donors, 3 female and 7 male. On average the donors were approximately 40 years old, and their ages spanned 29 to 64 years. Whole blood, obtained from a commercial supplier, was collected from each healthy donor at three time points spaced around 2 weeks apart. Genomic DNA was extracted from unsorted whole blood for immunosequencing. V is pared back by 0 bases and J by 6 bases, with 12 bases lying between the germline termini. CDR1 and CDR2 are drawn from the germline V gene: LGHNT, FRNRAP. The CDR3 contains 15 residues, cysteine and phenylalanine counted. The read is trimmed to its CDR3 DNA, 45 bases read in frame from base 1.

This receptor was obtained from a person aged 18 to 70 in good health. Sequencing was carried out using blood. The rearrangement combines TRBV12-5 with TRBJ1-5; the D gene assignment is ambiguous. The DNA sequence follows: TGTGCTAGTGGTTTGGTAGATTCGGCTGCTCAGCCCCAGCATTTT. This translates into CASGLVDSAAQPQHF.